The entry that follows covers one TCR beta chain sequence. In this sample, this clonotype turned up many times. Its antigen remains undetermined. Within one base of it there is no much larger clone, and no base qualities were kept. Sequenced using an Illumina HiSeq 2500. Superscript III and a set of TRAV- and TRBV-specific primers were used to synthesize first-strand cDNA, so that both TCRalpha and TCRbeta chains were covered. A roughly 18-cycle PCR with Phusion amplified the TCRs, pairing a constant-region primer with the adapter that was attached to the V primers. Isolated mRNA was amplified with the MessageAmp II aRNA Amplification Kit, using a roughly 15-hour in vitro transcription at 37°C. mRNA for TCR sequencing was isolated with the Dynabeads mRNA DIRECT Purification Kit. A second roughly 24-cycle Phusion PCR added indexed Illumina adapters, and products were purified with AMPure XP beads. The authors' pipeline ran thus. Using custom Perl scripts, TCR sequences encoding the same protein were pooled, out-of-frame sequences were removed, and the abundance of each clonotype was computed. TCR sequences supported by only a single read were excluded from analysis. Repertoire metrics included Shannon entropy, Gini index, clonality, richness, and frequency of TCRs shared between repertoires. TCRdb reran the public reads through fastp at Q25 and MiXCR, keeping productive beta chains. Each record represents a unique CDR3 protein, reported with the most common genes and DNA among its rows. TCRdb, not the original authors, processed these V and J calls. This sample has tens of thousands of distinct CDR3 sequences in its table, and around 20% of those were observed once. Around 13% of the sample is in the top ten clones.

After removal of 4 bases from V and 10 bases from J, the junction retains 7 bases not matched to a gene. Sequences GTSNPN (CDR1) and SVGIG (CDR2) are obtained from the germline V gene (reference sequence). Reading from cysteine to phenylalanine, the CDR3 counts 14 amino acids. Solely the CDR3 DNA is kept, with 42 bases framed from the first base. This sample stems from a study of low-dose radiotherapy and immunotherapy resistance in tumors (dated by TCRdb to 2021 to 2024). Looking at the study overall: Cohort 1 received 0.5 Gy per fraction every 2 weeks, with a prescribed total PTV dose of 6.5 Gy. In Cohort 2, 1 Gy per fraction was delivered every two weeks, for a total of 13 Gy over 26 weeks. Patients were given nivolumab as a 240 mg flat dose every two weeks and ipilimumab at 1 mg/kg every six weeks, with both drugs delivered intravenously. Every two weeks, patients got intravenous cyclophosphamide at 200 mg/m2, given one day ahead of each radiation and immunotherapy administration. Starting on cycle 1 day 1, patients took 300 mg of aspirin by mouth once daily for four cycles. No randomization into treatment groups was done for the people taking part in the trial. The translational analysis covered eight patients: three from the first dose cohort and the first five from the second dose cohort.

The intended sense of this specimen's time point label: after trial treatment. Read against the paper, the sample's treatment or condition label means: LDRT plus nivolumab, ipilimumab, low-dose cyclophosphamide and aspirin (RACIN trial). Donors were enrolled in RACIN, a single-arm phase I dose-escalation trial in which nivolumab, ipilimumab, aspirin, low-dose cyclophosphamide and low-dose radiotherapy were combined. To be eligible, a patient needed to have an advanced solid tumor that was TIL-negative. The receptor was isolated from a female donor with ovarian cancer. Rearrangement joined TRBV30 to TRBJ1-6, and 10 junction bases match TRBD1. Here the sequenced sample was PBMCs, taken after low-dose radiotherapy plus immunotherapy. CDR3 protein: CAWNRDRGRSPLHF. DNA sequence: TGTGCCTGGAATCGGGACAGGGGAAGGTCACCCCTCCACTTT.